This TCR beta chain was sequenced during a study of blood T cell repertoires in COVID-19. In the authors' methods: Reference gene primer amplification in the assay estimated nucleated cell counts. Profiled with immunoSEQ multiplex PCR; TCRdb holds only in-frame clones, not every one. V, J and clone size reflect that table, while D and trimming were determined from the DNA. This sample has roughly 230,000 clones; 90% occur once, and the top ten carry 2.1%. This TCR came from a woman aged 60-70 years with COVID-19, enrolled during active disease. Sequences were obtained from peripheral blood.

CDR3 in amino acids: CASSLTGFNNEQFF. The CDR3 region has the DNA TGTGCCAGCAGCTTAACGGGTTTCAACAATGAGCAGTTCTTC. The chain couples TRBV7-2 to TRBJ2-1; no reliable D call. Germline V CDR1 and CDR2: SGHTA, FQGNSA. V lost 2 bases to trimming and J lost 5 bases, with 10 bases between them. CDR3 length equals 14 residues.